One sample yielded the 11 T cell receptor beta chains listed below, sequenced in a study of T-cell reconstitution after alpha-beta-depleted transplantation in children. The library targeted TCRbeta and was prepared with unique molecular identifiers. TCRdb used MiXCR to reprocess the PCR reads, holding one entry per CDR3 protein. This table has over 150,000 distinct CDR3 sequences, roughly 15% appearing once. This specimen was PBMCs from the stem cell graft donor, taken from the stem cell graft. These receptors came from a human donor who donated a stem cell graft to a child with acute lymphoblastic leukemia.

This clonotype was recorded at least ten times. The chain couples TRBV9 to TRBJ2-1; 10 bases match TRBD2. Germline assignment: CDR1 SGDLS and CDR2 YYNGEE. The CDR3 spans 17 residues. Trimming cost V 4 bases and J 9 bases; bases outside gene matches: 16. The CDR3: CASSRGISGRAVGEQFF. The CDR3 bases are TGTGCCAGCAGCAGGGGAATAAGCGGGAGGGCCGTGGGTGAGCAGTTCTTC.

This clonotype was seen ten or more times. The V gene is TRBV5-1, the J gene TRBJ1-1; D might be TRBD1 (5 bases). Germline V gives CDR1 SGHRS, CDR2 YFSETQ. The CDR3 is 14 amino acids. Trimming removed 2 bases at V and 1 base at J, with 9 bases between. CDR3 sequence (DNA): TGCGCCAGCAGCTTATTTGGGGGGAACACTGAAGCTTTCTTT. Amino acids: CASSLFGGNTEAFF.

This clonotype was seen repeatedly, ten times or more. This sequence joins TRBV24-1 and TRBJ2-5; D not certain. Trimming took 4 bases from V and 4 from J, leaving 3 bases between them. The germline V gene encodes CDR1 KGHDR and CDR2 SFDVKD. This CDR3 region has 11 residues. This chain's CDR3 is CATSDGETQYF. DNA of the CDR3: TGTGCCACCAGTGACGGAGAGACCCAGTACTTC.

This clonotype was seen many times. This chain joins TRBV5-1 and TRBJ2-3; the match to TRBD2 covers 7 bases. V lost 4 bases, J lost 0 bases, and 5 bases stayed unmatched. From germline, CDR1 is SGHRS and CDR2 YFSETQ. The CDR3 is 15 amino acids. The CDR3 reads CASSAIAGSTDTQYF. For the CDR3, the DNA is TGCGCCAGCAGCGCTATAGCGGGTAGCACAGATACGCAGTATTTT.

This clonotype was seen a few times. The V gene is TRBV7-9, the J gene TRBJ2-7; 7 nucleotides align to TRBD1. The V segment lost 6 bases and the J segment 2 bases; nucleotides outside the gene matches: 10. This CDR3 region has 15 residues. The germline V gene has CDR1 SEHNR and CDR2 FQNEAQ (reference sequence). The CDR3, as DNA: TGTGCCAGCAGATCCGGGGCAGGGGGTACCTACGAGCAGTACTTC. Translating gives CASRSGAGGTYEQYF. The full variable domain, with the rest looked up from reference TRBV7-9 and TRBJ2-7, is DTGVSQNPRHKITKRGQNVTFRCDPISEHNRLYWYRQTLGQGPEFLTYFQNEAQLEKSRLLSDRFSAERPKGSFSTLEIQRTEQGDSAMYLCASRSGAGGTYEQYFGPGTRLTVT.

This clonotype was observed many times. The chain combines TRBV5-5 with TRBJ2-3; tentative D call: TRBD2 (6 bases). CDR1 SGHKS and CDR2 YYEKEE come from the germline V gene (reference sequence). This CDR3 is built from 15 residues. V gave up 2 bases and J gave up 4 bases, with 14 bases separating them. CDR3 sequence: CASSLLAGWSDTQYF. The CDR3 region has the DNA TGTGCCAGCAGCTTATTGGCGGGATGGTCAGATACGCAGTATTTT.

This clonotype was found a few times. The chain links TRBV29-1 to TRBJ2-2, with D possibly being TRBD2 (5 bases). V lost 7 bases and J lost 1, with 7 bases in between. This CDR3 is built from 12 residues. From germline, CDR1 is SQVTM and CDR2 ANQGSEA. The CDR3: CSARENTGELFF. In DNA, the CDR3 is TGCAGCGCTCGGGAGAACACCGGGGAGCTGTTTTTT.

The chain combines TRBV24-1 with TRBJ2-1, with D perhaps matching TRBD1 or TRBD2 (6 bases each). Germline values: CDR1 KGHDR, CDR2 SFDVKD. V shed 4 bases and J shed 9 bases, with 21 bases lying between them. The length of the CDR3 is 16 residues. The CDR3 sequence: CATSDYTGRGEREQFF. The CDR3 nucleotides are TGTGCCACCAGTGACTATACAGGGCGCGGGGAGCGTGAGCAGTTCTTC.

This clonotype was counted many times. CDR3 region: CASSKGVGQETYEQYF. CDR3 bases: TGTGCCAGCAGCAAAGGTGTGGGGCAGGAGACCTACGAGCAGTACTTC. The chain carries TRBV9 and TRBJ2-7; possible D gene TRBD1, 5 bases. The germline V gene has CDR1 SGDLS and CDR2 YYNGEE. V lost 4 bases to trimming and J lost 2 bases, with 19 bases between them. This CDR3 comprises 16 residues. The full variable domain, completed using reference TRBV9 and TRBJ2-7, is DSGVTQTPKHLITATGQRVTLRCSPRSGDLSVYWYQQSLDQGLQFLIQYYNGEERAKGNILERFSAQQFPDLHSELNLSSLELGDSALYFCASSKGVGQETYEQYFGPGTRLTVT.

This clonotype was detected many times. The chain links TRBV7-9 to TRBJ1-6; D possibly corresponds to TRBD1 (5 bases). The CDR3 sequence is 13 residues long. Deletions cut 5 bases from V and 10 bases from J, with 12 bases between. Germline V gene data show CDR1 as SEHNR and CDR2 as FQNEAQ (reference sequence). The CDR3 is CASSPGGFSPLHF. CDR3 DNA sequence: TGTGCCAGCAGCCCCGGGGGGTTCTCACCCCTCCACTTT. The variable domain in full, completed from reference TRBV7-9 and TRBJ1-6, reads DTGVSQNPRHKITKRGQNVTFRCDPISEHNRLYWYRQTLGQGPEFLTYFQNEAQLEKSRLLSDRFSAERPKGSFSTLEIQRTEQGDSAMYLCASSPGGFSPLHFGNGTRLTVT.

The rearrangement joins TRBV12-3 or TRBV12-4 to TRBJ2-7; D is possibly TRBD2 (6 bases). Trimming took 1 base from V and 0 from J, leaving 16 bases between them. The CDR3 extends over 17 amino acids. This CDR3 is CASSLGGRRVSSYEQYF. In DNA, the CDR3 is TGTGCCAGCAGTTTAGGTGGTCGGAGGGTAAGCTCCTACGAGCAGTACTTC.